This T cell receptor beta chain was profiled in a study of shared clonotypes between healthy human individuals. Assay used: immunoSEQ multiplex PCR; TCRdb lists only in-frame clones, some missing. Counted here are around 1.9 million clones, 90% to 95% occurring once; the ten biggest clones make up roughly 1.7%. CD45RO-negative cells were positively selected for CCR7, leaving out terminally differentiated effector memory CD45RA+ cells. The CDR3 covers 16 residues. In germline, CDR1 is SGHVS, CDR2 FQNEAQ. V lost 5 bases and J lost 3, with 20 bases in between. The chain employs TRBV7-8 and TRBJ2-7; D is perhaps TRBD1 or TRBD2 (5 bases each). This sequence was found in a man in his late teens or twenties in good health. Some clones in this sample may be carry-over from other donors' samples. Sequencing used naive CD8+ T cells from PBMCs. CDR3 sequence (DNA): TGTGCCAGCAGCATAATTTTGGGGGTTGACAGCTACGAGCAGTACTTC. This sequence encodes CASSIILGVDSYEQYF.